This passage covers 9 T cell receptor beta chains from one sample sequenced in a study of blood T cell repertoires in COVID-19. Here immunoSEQ multiplex PCR was the method, and the copy in TCRdb shows in-frame clones only, minus some. Seen here are 210,000 or so clones, 87% observed once, and the top ten hold approximately 12%. The sample was peripheral blood. Every receptor here comes from a woman younger than 30 who had recovered from COVID-19.

This chain joins TRBV10-3 and TRBJ2-3; 7 nucleotides match TRBD2. V trimming: 11 bases; J trimming: 1 base; junction bases outside the gene matches: 9. This CDR3 region has 14 residues. Germline values: CDR1 ENHRY, CDR2 SYGVKD. DNA of the CDR3: TGTGCCGGAGCTAGCGGAGAGCGCACAGATACGCAGTATTTT. It yields the protein CAGASGERTDTQYF.

V and J are TRBV7-2 and TRBJ1-5; 7 nucleotides match TRBD1. This CDR3 region has 16 residues. The junction had 4 bases not matched to a gene; V was cut back by 2 bases and J by 0 bases. The germline gives CDR1 SGHTA, CDR2 FQGNSA. CDR3 amino acids: CASSLQGVFSNQPQHF. In nucleotides, the CDR3 is TGTGCCAGCAGCTTACAGGGGGTCTTTAGCAATCAGCCCCAGCATTTT.

The rearrangement joins TRBV7-2 to TRBJ1-2; D is possibly TRBD1 (5 bases). The CDR3 extends over 14 amino acids. With 5 bases removed from V and 4 bases from J, the gap between germline ends came to 14 bases. Germline V gives CDR1 SGHTA, CDR2 FQGNSA. CDR3: CASSQGPGLYGYTF. CDR3 bases: TGTGCCAGCAGCCAAGGACCAGGGCTCTATGGCTACACCTTC.

The V and J genes are TRBV20-1 and TRBJ2-7, with TRBD1 identical over 7 bases. The CDR3 sequence is 14 residues long. CDR1 is DFQATT and CDR2 is SNEGSKA in the germline V gene (reference sequence). The trim removed 3 bases at V and 1 base at J, leaving 6 bases unmatched. CDR3 sequence reads: CSASRQGGSYEQYF. DNA of the CDR3: TGCAGTGCTAGTCGACAGGGCGGATCCTACGAGCAGTACTTC.

The chain is built from TRBV7-2 and TRBJ2-2, with 10 nucleotides matching TRBD2. Germline CDR1 and CDR2: SGHTA and FQGNSA. V dropped 1 base and J dropped 5; count of bases not matched to a gene: 10. The CDR3 sequence is 18 residues long. This CDR3 is CASSLVALAGADTGELFF. CDR3 sequence (DNA): TGTGCCAGCAGCTTAGTAGCGCTAGCGGGAGCGGATACCGGGGAGCTGTTTTTT.

V gene TRBV13 combines with J gene TRBJ2-1; TRBD2 matches 11 bases. CDR3 size: 17 residues. V was pared by 4 bases and J by 5 bases, with 10 bases of the junction left unmatched. Germline values: CDR1 PRHDT, CDR2 FYEKMQ (reference sequence). The CDR3: CASSWGLAEVFDNEQFF. The CDR3 DNA is TGTGCCAGCAGCTGGGGACTAGCGGAAGTTTTCGACAATGAGCAGTTCTTC.

The chain is built from TRBV7-6 and TRBJ2-7; 11 bases are shared with TRBD2. Unmatched junction bases numbered 9, after V lost 5 bases and J lost 3 bases. Germline loops: CDR1 SGHVS, CDR2 FNYEAQ. The CDR3 has 16 residues. The CDR3 sequence: CASSKQLAGAGYEQYF. For the CDR3, the DNA is TGTGCCAGCAGCAAACAACTAGCGGGAGCCGGCTACGAGCAGTACTTC.

The rearrangement uses TRBV7-9 and TRBJ1-5, with 8 bases aligning to TRBD1. Germline V lookup: CDR1 SEHNR, CDR2 FQNEAQ (reference sequence). With V trimmed by 5 bases and J by 8 bases, 2 bases remained unmatched. The CDR3 runs 12 residues. The CDR3 DNA reads as TGTGCCAGCAGCCTGGACAGGGAGCCCCAGCATTTT. Its translation is CASSLDREPQHF.

J is TRBJ2-1 and V is TRBV7-6, with no clear D. CDR1 and CDR2 from the germline V gene are SGHVS and FNYEAQ. The CDR3 contains 16 residues. The V end lost 0 bases, the J end lost 3 bases, and 12 bases lay between the germline ends. In nucleotides, the CDR3 is TGTGCCAGCAGCTTAGCTGCTGTCGGTCTCTACAATGAGCAGTTCTTC. This gives the protein CASSLAAVGLYNEQFF. Full variable domain (remainder filled in from reference TRBV7-6 and TRBJ2-1): GAGVSQSPRYKVTKRGQDVALRCDPISGHVSLYWYRQALGQGPEFLTYFNYEAQQDKSGLPNDRFSAERPEGSISTLTIQRTEQRDSAMYRCASSLAAVGLYNEQFFGPGTRLTVL.